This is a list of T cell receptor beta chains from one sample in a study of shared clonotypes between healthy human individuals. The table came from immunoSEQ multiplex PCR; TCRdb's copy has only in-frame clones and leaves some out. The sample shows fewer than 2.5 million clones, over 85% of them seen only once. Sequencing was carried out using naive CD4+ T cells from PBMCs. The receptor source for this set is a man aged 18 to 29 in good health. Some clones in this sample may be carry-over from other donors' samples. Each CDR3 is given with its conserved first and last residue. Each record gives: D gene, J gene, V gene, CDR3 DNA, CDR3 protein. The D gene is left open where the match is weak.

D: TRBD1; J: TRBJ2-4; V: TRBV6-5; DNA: TGTGCCAGCAGTTACCGGGGACAGCTAGCCAAAAACATTCAGTACTTC; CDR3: CASSYRGQLAKNIQYF
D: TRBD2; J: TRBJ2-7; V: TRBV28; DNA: TGTGCCAGCAACCGACGGGAGGGGTCCTACGAGCAGTACTTC; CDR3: CASNRREGSYEQYF
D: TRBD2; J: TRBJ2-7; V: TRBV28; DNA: TGTGCCAGCATCGCGGGGGGGAGCTCCTACGAGCAGTACTTC; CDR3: CASIAGGSSYEQYF
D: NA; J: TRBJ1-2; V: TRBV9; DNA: TGTGCCAGCAGCTTTAGGGTGGACTATGGCTACACCTTC; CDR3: CASSFRVDYGYTF
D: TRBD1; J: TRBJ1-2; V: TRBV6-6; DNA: TGTGCCAGCAGGGAAGGACAGGGGATCTATGGCTACACCTTC; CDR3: CASREGQGIYGYTF
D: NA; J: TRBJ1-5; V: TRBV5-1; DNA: TGCGCCAGCAGTAGGGATGGGTATAGCAATCAGCCCCAGCATTTT; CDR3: CASSRDGYSNQPQHF
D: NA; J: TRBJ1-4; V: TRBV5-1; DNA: TGCGCCAGCAGCCTCACTGCAACTAATGAAAAACTGTTTTTT; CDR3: CASSLTATNEKLFF
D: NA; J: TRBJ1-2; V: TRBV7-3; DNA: TGTGCCAGCAGCTTGAACGGCGGTGGCTACACCTTC; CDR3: CASSLNGGGYTF
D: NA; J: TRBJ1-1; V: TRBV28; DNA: TGTGCCAGCAGCCAGGGCCTGAACACTGAAGCTTTCTTT; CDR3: CASSQGLNTEAFF
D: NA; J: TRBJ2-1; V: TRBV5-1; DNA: TGCGCCAGCTCTACACCCCCCTCCTACAATGAGCAGTTCTTC; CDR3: CASSTPPSYNEQFF
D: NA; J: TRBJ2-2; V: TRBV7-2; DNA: TGTGCCAGCAGCCCTCTTGGATCGAACACCGGGGAGCTGTTTTTT; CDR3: CASSPLGSNTGELFF
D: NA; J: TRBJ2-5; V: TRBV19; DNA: TGTGCCAGTAGTATCGGGGGGCCAAGCCCTCCCAAAGAGACCCAGTACTTC; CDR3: CASSIGGPSPPKETQYF
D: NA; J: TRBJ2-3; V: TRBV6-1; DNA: TGTGCCAGCAGTGTCGGCGGGGCTGGGACTTTCACAGATACGCAGTATTTT; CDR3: CASSVGGAGTFTDTQYF
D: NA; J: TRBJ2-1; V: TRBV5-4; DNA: TGTGCCAGCAGCTGGCAGGGGAATGAGCAGTTCTTC; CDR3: CASSWQGNEQFF
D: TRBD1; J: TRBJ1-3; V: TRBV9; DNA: TGTGCCAGCAGCCGTAGACAGGGGGCCGGGGGAAACACCATATATTTT; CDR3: CASSRRQGAGGNTIYF
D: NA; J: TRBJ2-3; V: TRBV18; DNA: TGTGCCAGCTCACCAGGTTCGGCCCCCCCAGATACGCAGTATTTT; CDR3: CASSPGSAPPDTQYF